Listed below are T cell receptor beta chains from one sample, sequenced in a study of control samples from healthy donors and cancer patients. Produced via immunoSEQ multiplex PCR; TCRdb's table is partial and in-frame only. The sample consists of hundreds of thousands of clones, 80% to 95% of them appearing once. Sequencing was carried out using PBMCs. These TCRs come from a man between 40 and 49 years old with head and neck cancer. The CDR3 runs from the conserved cysteine through the conserved F or W. The D gene is left open where the match is weak. Clone size is stated in some rows and not others, as once, few, many or a class when expanded.

clone_size,v_call,j_call,d_call,cdr3_nt,cdr3_aa
-,TRBV6-5,TRBJ1-1,-,TGTGCCAGCAGTTACTCGGGTACCGGGTCGAACACTGAAGCTTTCTTT,CASSYSGTGSNTEAFF
-,TRBV19,TRBJ2-1,-,TGTGCCAGTCAGAGTAACGGAAACCGCTACAATGAGCAGTTCTTC,CASQSNGNRYNEQFF
-,TRBV24-1,TRBJ1-5,-,TGTGCCACCAGTGAGCGACTTAATCAGCCCCAGCATTTT,CATSERLNQPQHF
-,TRBV6-5,TRBJ2-5,TRBD1,TGTGCCACGGGACAGGGGGCACAAGAGACCCAGTACTTC,CATGQGAQETQYF
-,TRBV3-1/TRBV3-2,TRBJ2-5,-,TGTGCCAGCAGCCAAGCGCCCGGTTCAGGGGAGACCCAGTACTTC,CASSQAPGSGETQYF
once,TRBV12-3/TRBV12-4,TRBJ2-4,-,TGTGCCAGCAGCAATACAGGGACCGGCATTCAGTACTTC,CASSNTGTGIQYF
once,TRBV7-2,TRBJ2-7,TRBD1,TGTGCCAGCAGCCCACGAGGGGGCCAGGTTCCCGAGCAGTACTTC,CASSPRGGQVPEQYF
-,TRBV28,TRBJ1-6,-,TGTGCCAGCAGTTTGGGGCCCCGGGGGGCGTCCTATAATTCACCCCTCCACTTT,CASSLGPRGASYNSPLHF
-,TRBV7-3,TRBJ2-1,-,TGTGCCAGCAGCTTAGGGGGTAGCCGGGATGAGCAGTTCTTC,CASSLGGSRDEQFF
-,TRBV25-1,TRBJ2-1,-,TGTGCCAGCAGTTATTGGGGGGACAATGAGCAGTTCTTC,CASSYWGDNEQFF
-,TRBV5-8,TRBJ2-3,-,TGTGCCAGCAGCTTGATGACTGTAGACACAGATACGCAGTATTTT,CASSLMTVDTDTQYF
once,TRBV4-2,TRBJ2-2,TRBD2,TGTGCCAGCAGCCCCGGGACTAGCGGGGGGACCGGGGAGCTGTTTTTT,CASSPGTSGGTGELFF
-,TRBV27,TRBJ2-1,-,TGTGCCAGCAGTTTGGGGTCGACTGAGCAGTTCTTC,CASSLGSTEQFF
many,TRBV4-1,TRBJ1-6,-,TGCGCCAGCAGCCAACCCCGGACCCAGGGGAATTCACCCCTCCACTTT,CASSQPRTQGNSPLHF
once,TRBV6-6,TRBJ2-1,TRBD2,TGTGCCAGCAGTTACTCCCTAGCGGGAGTGGATGAGCAGTTCTTC,CASSYSLAGVDEQFF
-,TRBV6-6,TRBJ1-2,-,TGTGCCAGCAACCTAGGGGGAAATCAAAACTATGGCTACACCTTC,CASNLGGNQNYGYTF
-,TRBV11-2,TRBJ2-3,TRBD2,TGTGCCAGCAGCTTAATAGCGGGGGTCACAGATACGCAGTATTTT,CASSLIAGVTDTQYF
-,TRBV27,TRBJ2-1,-,TGTGCCAGCAGTTTATTTGGCTACTACAATGAGCAGTTCTTC,CASSLFGYYNEQFF
-,TRBV21-1,TRBJ1-1,-,TGTGCCAGCAGCAAAGGGGGAGATGAAGACACTGAAGCTTTCTTT,CASSKGGDEDTEAFF
-,TRBV9,TRBJ2-3,TRBD1,TGTGCCAGCAGCGACGGGACAGGGAGGGTAGATACGCAGTATTTT,CASSDGTGRVDTQYF
-,TRBV5-8,TRBJ1-6,-,TGTGCCAGCAGCTGGGGAGCGGATTCACCCCTCCACTTT,CASSWGADSPLHF
-,TRBV19,TRBJ1-5,-,TGTGCCAGTAGTATTACAGACAATCAGCCCCAGCATTTT,CASSITDNQPQHF
-,TRBV6-5,TRBJ1-4,-,TGTGCCAGCAGCACCACCACAACTAATGAAAAACTGTTTTTT,CASSTTTTNEKLFF
-,TRBV30,TRBJ1-2,-,TGTGCCTGGAGTGGTGGGGGATTGAATGGCTACACCTTC,CAWSGGGLNGYTF
-,TRBV18,TRBJ2-5,-,TGTGCCAGCTCACCACTTAGATTGTCCCAGAAGGTCGAGACCCAGTACTTC,CASSPLRLSQKVETQYF
-,TRBV30,TRBJ1-2,-,TGTGCCTGGAGTGTACCGTTTTCGGAAGTTTACTATGGCTACACCTTC,CAWSVPFSEVYYGYTF
-,TRBV6-2/TRBV6-3,TRBJ1-5,-,TGTGCCAGCAGTCCAACGTATAGCAATCAGCCCCAGCATTTT,CASSPTYSNQPQHF
-,TRBV19,TRBJ1-2,-,TGTGCCAGTAGTATCATCGGCGGCTTGGGAACGCATGGCTACACCTTC,CASSIIGGLGTHGYTF
-,TRBV5-1,TRBJ1-6,-,TGCGCCAGCAGGGCCAGAGTGAATTCACCCCTCCACTTT,CASRARVNSPLHF
-,TRBV19,TRBJ1-1,-,TGTGCCAGTAGTATAACGACGAACACTGAAGCTTTCTTT,CASSITTNTEAFF
-,TRBV11-3,TRBJ2-2,-,TGTGCCAGCAGCTTAGGCTGGGACACCGGGGAGCTGTTTTTT,CASSLGWDTGELFF
-,TRBV19,TRBJ1-1,-,TGTGCCAGTAGTCTCCGCTTGAACACTGAAGCTTTCTTT,CASSLRLNTEAFF
-,TRBV5-5,TRBJ2-1,TRBD2,TGTGCCAGCAGCGCGACTAGCGGGGGGGCGGGTAATGAGCAGTTCTTC,CASSATSGGAGNEQFF
-,TRBV19,TRBJ1-1,-,TGTGCCAGTAGTATACCGGGGATAAACACTGAAGCTTTCTTT,CASSIPGINTEAFF
few,TRBV20-1,TRBJ1-2,-,TGCAGTGCCCCAGGCTCGGCTGGCTACACCTTC,CSAPGSAGYTF
-,TRBV6-5,TRBJ2-5,TRBD2,TGTGCCAGCAGTTACTCGCTAGCGGGACGCCGGGAGACCCAGTACTTC,CASSYSLAGRRETQYF
-,TRBV6-5,TRBJ2-7,-,TGTGCCAGCAGTCAGACCGGGACCTACGAGCAGTACTTC,CASSQTGTYEQYF
-,TRBV18,TRBJ1-2,-,TGTGCCAGCTCGCCACAGGGAAACTATGGCTACACCTTC,CASSPQGNYGYTF
-,TRBV7-9,TRBJ1-4,-,TGTGCCAGCAGCTCCCTTGTGGGGCCTACAACTAATGAAAAACTGTTTTTT,CASSSLVGPTTNEKLFF
-,TRBV5-4,TRBJ1-1,-,TGTGCCAGCAGCGGGAGGGCTAACACTGAAGCTTTCTTT,CASSGRANTEAFF
-,TRBV19,TRBJ2-6,TRBD2,TGTGCCAGTAGTACCCGCCGGGAGGGGGGGGCCAACGTCCTGACTTTC,CASSTRREGGANVLTF
-,TRBV4-2,TRBJ2-5,TRBD2,TGTGCCAGCAGCGACCCTAGCGGGGGGGCGGGAGAGACCCAGTACTTC,CASSDPSGGAGETQYF
-,TRBV14,TRBJ2-6,-,TGTGCCAGCAGGCGGGGAGCAGGGGCCAACGTCCTGACTTTC,CASRRGAGANVLTF
-,TRBV28,TRBJ1-1,-,TGTGCCGTTTTCGCAGGGGTCTTGAACACTGAAGCTTTCTTT,CAVFAGVLNTEAFF
-,TRBV27,TRBJ2-2,-,TGTGCCAGCAGTTTAGTGAACACCGGGGAGCTGTTTTTT,CASSLVNTGELFF